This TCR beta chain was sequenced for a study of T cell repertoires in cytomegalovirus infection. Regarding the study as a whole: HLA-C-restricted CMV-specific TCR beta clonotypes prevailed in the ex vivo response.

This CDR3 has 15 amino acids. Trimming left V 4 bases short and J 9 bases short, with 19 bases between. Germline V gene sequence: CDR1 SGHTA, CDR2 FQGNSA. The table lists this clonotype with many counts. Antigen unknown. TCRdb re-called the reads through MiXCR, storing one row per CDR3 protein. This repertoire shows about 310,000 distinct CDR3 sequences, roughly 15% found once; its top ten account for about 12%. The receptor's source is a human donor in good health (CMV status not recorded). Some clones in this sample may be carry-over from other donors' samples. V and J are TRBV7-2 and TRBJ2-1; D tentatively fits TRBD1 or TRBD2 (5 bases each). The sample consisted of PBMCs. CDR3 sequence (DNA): TGTGCCAGCAGCTGGGACGCTCTTGTCTGGGGTGAGCAGTTCTTC. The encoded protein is CASSWDALVWGEQFF.